The TCR beta chain under discussion was sequenced for a study of T cells in Graves' hyperthyroidism and ophthalmopathy. The germline CDR1 and CDR2 sequences are MNHEY and SMNVEV (reference sequence). CDR3 length: 13 amino acids. Losses at the gene ends were 4 bases for V and 7 bases for J; bases not matched to a gene: 2. This clonotype was recorded many times. Antigen unknown. Study conclusions and caveats: The majority of expanded thyroid clonotypes above 0.001 also appeared in blood. Ophthalmopathy was distinguished from stable hyperthyroidism by 13 V-J signatures.

Amplification of TCR beta CDR3 regions was performed using RNA transcripts as template. The primer set for the first-round RT-PCR of the TCR CDR3 was HTBI. TCRdb called the multiplex PCR reads again in MiXCR, with one record for every CDR3 protein. The data show roughly 240,000 distinct CDR3 sequences, around 17% seen once. Thyroid ultrasound, orbital computed tomography, clinical symptoms, and serum thyroxine and TRAb underpinned diagnoses. Sequencing used blood. This rearrangement joins TRBV27 to TRBJ1-2, with 11 bases fitting TRBD1. The receptor was isolated from a woman younger than 30 with Graves' ophthalmopathy. In nucleotides, the CDR3 is TGTGCCAGCAGTTGGACAGGGGGCTCTGGCTACACCTTC. It is translated as CASSWTGGSGYTF.